This TCR beta chain was identified in a study of T cells in localized non-small cell lung cancer. The study, taken as a whole, reports: There were a median about 53 of the top 100 tumor clones appearing in adjacent lung. Peak T cell clonality was found in uninvolved adjacent lung, exceeding tumor. Greater T cell density in blood accompanied longer overall survival.

With respect to this clone: No antigen is known for it.

Clones were read by immunoSEQ multiplex PCR, and TCRdb kept only the in-frame ones, dropping some. The sample lists about 830 clones, 29% occurring once. Per germline, CDR1 SNHLY and CDR2 FYNNEI. Trimming removed 6 bases from V and 2 bases from J, with 15 bases in between. This CDR3 is 15 amino acids long. The clonotype was recovered from a woman aged 40-75 years with stage I squamous cell lung carcinoma. The V and J genes are TRBV2 and TRBJ2-3; either TRBD1 or TRBD2 may fit D (5 bases each). Sequencing used normal lung tissue next to the tumor, obtained before any cancer treatment. The CDR3 nucleotides are TGTGCCAGCAGCCACCGGGACCTGATCACAGATACGCAGTATTTT. Translation gives CASSHRDLITDTQYF.